These T cell receptor beta chains were read from a single sample in a study of response to subunit inactivated influenza vaccine. TCRdb re-called the RT-PCR reads with MiXCR, one entry per CDR3 protein. Seen here are around 580,000 distinct CDR3 sequences, less than 15% observed once, and the top ten hold 11%. The sequencing here drew on PBMCs from blood, taken about 12 days after vaccination. Every receptor here comes from a man in his fifties or sixties who received an inactivated influenza vaccine. Each CDR3 is given with its conserved first and last residue. A D gene is named only where the DNA matches it firmly. Expanded clones get a size class; other rows say once, few or many, or leave the size out.

V	D	J	size	CDR3	DNA
TRBV12-3/TRBV12-4	NA	TRBJ2-3	NA	CASRLDTDTQYF	TGTGCCAGCAGACTAGACACAGATACGCAGTATTTT
TRBV3-1	TRBD1	TRBJ1-2	few	CASSHRLSSSGTGFNGYTF	TGTGCCAGCAGCCATCGACTCAGCTCGTCCGGGACAGGGTTTAACGGCTACACCTTC
TRBV6-6	NA	TRBJ2-7	NA	CATQGGQLYEQYF	TGTGCCACACAAGGAGGCCAGCTATACGAGCAGTACTTC
TRBV11-2	TRBD2	TRBJ2-1	few	CASSRRVREVGGGYNEQFF	TGTGCCAGCAGCCGCAGGGTGCGGGAGGTGGGGGGAGGATACAATGAGCAGTTCTTC
TRBV4-1	NA	TRBJ1-5	few	CASSQVLGAGSQPQHF	TGCGCCAGCAGCCAAGTTCTGGGGGCAGGGAGTCAGCCCCAGCATTTT
TRBV29-1	NA	TRBJ1-4	few	CSVQKLGKYEKLFF	TGCAGCGTCCAAAAACTTGGGAAATACGAAAAACTGTTTTTT
TRBV5-1	NA	TRBJ1-1	NA	CASSLPRQPYTEAFF	TGCGCCAGCAGCTTACCCAGACAGCCTTACACTGAAGCTTTCTTT
TRBV4-1	TRBD1	TRBJ2-5	few	CASSQVGDRVSETQYF	TGCGCCAGCAGCCAAGTGGGGGACAGGGTGTCAGAGACCCAGTACTTC
TRBV20-1	TRBD1	TRBJ2-1	few	CSAQTGGYNEQFF	TGCAGTGCCCAGACAGGGGGGTACAATGAGCAGTTCTTC
TRBV6-1	NA	TRBJ2-7	few	CASSVTGTLRYEQYF	TGTGCCAGCAGCGTTACGGGGACCCTGAGATACGAGCAGTACTTC
TRBV29-1	NA	TRBJ1-1	NA	CSVLQWDAKRRTEAFF	TGCAGCGTACTACAATGGGACGCAAAAAGGCGTACTGAAGCTTTCTTT
TRBV4-2	TRBD2	TRBJ2-1	few	CASSQVIAGTSGSTEQFF	TGTGCCAGCAGCCAAGTCATTGCAGGGACTAGCGGGAGTACTGAGCAGTTCTTC
TRBV5-1	NA	TRBJ1-3	NA	CASSWEQGNTIYF	TGCGCCAGCAGCTGGGAACAGGGAAACACCATATATTTT
TRBV10-3	TRBD2	TRBJ2-5	few	CAISAVTSGGLETQYF	TGTGCCATCAGTGCCGTTACTAGCGGGGGGTTGGAGACCCAGTACTTC
TRBV4-3	NA	TRBJ2-1	few	CASSKGRIANEQFF	TGCGCCAGCAGCAAAGGACGGATAGCAAATGAGCAGTTCTTC
TRBV6-6	NA	TRBJ1-5	NA	CASTKGVNQPQHF	TGTGCCAGCACGAAAGGGGTTAATCAGCCCCAGCATTTT
TRBV29-1	NA	TRBJ2-3	NA	CSVERQTGDTQYF	TGCAGCGTTGAACGGCAGACGGGAGATACGCAGTATTTT
TRBV12-3/TRBV12-4	NA	TRBJ2-1	NA	CASNPSPGLYNEQFF	TGTGCCAGCAACCCCTCACCAGGACTCTACAATGAGCAGTTCTTC
TRBV28	NA	TRBJ1-1	NA	CASSPYGYDTEAFF	TGTGCCAGCAGTCCTTACGGATACGACACTGAAGCTTTCTTT
TRBV6-5	NA	TRBJ2-3	few	CASSYGGLTDTQYF	TGTGCCAGCAGTTACGGGGGGCTCACAGATACGCAGTATTTT
TRBV7-2	NA	TRBJ1-4	NA	CASSLDSWGKLFF	TGTGCCAGCAGCTTAGATTCATGGGGAAAACTGTTTTTT
TRBV27	NA	TRBJ1-6	few	CASSFTPYNSPLHF	TGTGCCAGCAGTTTCACACCCTATAATTCACCCCTCCACTTT
TRBV24-1	NA	TRBJ2-2	few	CATQYGASFTQTNTGELFF	TGTGCCACCCAGTATGGGGCCAGCTTCACTCAAACAAACACCGGGGAGCTGTTTTTT
TRBV20-1	NA	TRBJ1-1	many	CSARGGTENTEAFF	TGCAGTGCTAGAGGGGGGACGGAAAACACTGAAGCTTTCTTT
TRBV24-1	NA	TRBJ2-3	few	CATSVSGRTDTQYF	TGTGCCACCAGTGTAAGTGGGAGGACAGATACGCAGTATTTT
TRBV14	TRBD2	TRBJ2-1	few	CASSQLAGGAYNEQFF	TGTGCCAGCAGCCAACTAGCGGGAGGGGCCTACAATGAGCAGTTCTTC
TRBV20-1	TRBD1	TRBJ1-1	few	CSARDRRSGTANTEAFF	TGCAGTGCTAGAGATAGGAGATCCGGGACAGCGAACACTGAAGCTTTCTTT
TRBV5-1	NA	TRBJ2-7	few	CASSFWRAGDEQYF	TGCGCCAGCAGCTTCTGGAGGGCCGGGGACGAGCAGTACTTC
TRBV6-1	TRBD2	TRBJ2-7	NA	CASRGSVGLAGVLAYEQYF	TGTGCCAGCAGAGGGAGTGTGGGACTAGCGGGAGTATTGGCCTACGAGCAGTACTTC
TRBV2	NA	TRBJ2-5	NA	CASSGRTVPQETQYF	TGTGCCAGCAGTGGAAGGACGGTGCCCCAAGAGACCCAGTACTTC
TRBV6-2/TRBV6-3	NA	TRBJ1-5	few	CASSRQALNQPQHF	TGTGCCAGCAGTCGACAGGCCCTCAATCAGCCCCAGCATTTT
TRBV12-3/TRBV12-4	NA	TRBJ1-5	many	CASSQTGTTPQHF	TGTGCCAGCAGTCAGACCGGGACCACGCCCCAGCATTTT
TRBV12-3/TRBV12-4	NA	TRBJ2-1	many	CASSLNSPGYNEQFF	TGTGCCAGCAGTTTAAACTCACCAGGGTACAATGAGCAGTTCTTC
TRBV3-1	TRBD2	TRBJ2-5	NA	CASSLSGRAQETQYF	TGTGCCAGCAGCCTCAGCGGGAGGGCTCAAGAGACCCAGTACTTC
TRBV5-1	NA	TRBJ2-3	NA	CASSSPRAADTQYF	TGCGCCAGCAGCTCACCCCGAGCCGCAGATACGCAGTATTTT
TRBV5-1	NA	TRBJ2-7	NA	CASSPSEANEQYF	TGCGCCAGCAGCCCCAGCGAGGCCAACGAGCAGTACTTC
TRBV5-1	NA	TRBJ2-3	NA	CASSATLQSDTQYF	TGCGCCAGCAGTGCAACGCTCCAGTCAGATACGCAGTATTTT
TRBV5-1	NA	TRBJ2-5	few	CASSLESVAGETQYF	TGCGCCAGCAGCTTGGAATCTGTGGCGGGGGAGACCCAGTACTTC
TRBV6-2/TRBV6-3	NA	TRBJ1-2	NA	CASRLRRGSSGYTF	TGTGCCAGCAGACTACGCAGGGGATCGAGTGGCTACACCTTC
TRBV28	TRBD1	TRBJ2-1	NA	CASSFQGQGSGEQFF	TGTGCCAGCAGTTTCCAGGGACAGGGGTCGGGTGAGCAGTTCTTC
TRBV4-3	NA	TRBJ2-7	few	CASSHSAVPGTRYEQYF	TGCGCCAGCAGCCACAGCGCAGTCCCCGGGACGCGATACGAGCAGTACTTC
TRBV4-3	NA	TRBJ2-7	many	CASSQSVVYEQYF	TGCGCCAGCAGCCAGTCGGTCGTCTACGAGCAGTACTTC
TRBV6-1	TRBD1	TRBJ1-1	many	CASTPGQLSGTEAFF	TGTGCCAGCACCCCGGGACAGCTAAGTGGCACTGAAGCTTTCTTT
TRBV7-3	TRBD2	TRBJ2-3	NA	CASRLAGHTDTQYF	TGTGCCAGCAGACTAGCGGGACACACAGATACGCAGTATTTT
TRBV7-9	NA	TRBJ2-3	few	CASSTGPDTQYF	TGTGCCAGCAGCACGGGGCCAGATACGCAGTATTTT
TRBV28	NA	TRBJ2-6	NA	CASRFSGANVLTF	TGTGCCAGCAGATTTTCTGGGGCCAACGTCCTGACTTTC
TRBV12-3/TRBV12-4	NA	TRBJ2-6	NA	CASSLRDSGANVLTF	TGTGCCAGCAGTTTAAGGGACTCTGGGGCCAACGTCCTGACTTTC
TRBV28	NA	TRBJ2-7	few	CASSLIQTYEQYF	TGTGCCAGCAGTTTGATACAGACCTACGAGCAGTACTTC